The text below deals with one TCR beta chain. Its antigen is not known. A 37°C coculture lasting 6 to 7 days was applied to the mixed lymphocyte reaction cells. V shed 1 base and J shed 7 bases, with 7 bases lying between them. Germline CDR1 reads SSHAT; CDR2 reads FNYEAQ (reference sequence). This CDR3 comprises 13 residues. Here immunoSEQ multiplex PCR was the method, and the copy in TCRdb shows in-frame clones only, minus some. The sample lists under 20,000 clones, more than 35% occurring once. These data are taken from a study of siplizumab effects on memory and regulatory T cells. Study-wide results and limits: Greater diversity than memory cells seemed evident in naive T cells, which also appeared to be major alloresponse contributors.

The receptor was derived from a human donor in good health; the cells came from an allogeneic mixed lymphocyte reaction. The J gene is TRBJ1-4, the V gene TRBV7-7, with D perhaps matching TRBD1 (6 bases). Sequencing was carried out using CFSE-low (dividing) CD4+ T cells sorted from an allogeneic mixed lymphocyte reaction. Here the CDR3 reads CASSLGRGEKLFF. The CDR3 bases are TGTGCCAGCAGCTTAGGCAGGGGTGAAAAACTGTTTTTT.